This T cell receptor beta chain comes out of a study of molecular identifiers for immune sequencing clone quantification. Study at large: Split five ways in replicates, RNA from around 20,000 or 99,000 naive CD8 cells had four portions sequenced.

Study-level results: Investigators reportedly could detect spiked Jurkat TCR RNA from one cell among over 900,000 naive cells. The study found clones above 20 RNA copies held over 98% of effector molecules and under 1% in naive cells.

CDR1 and CDR2 (germline): GTSNPN, SVGIG (reference sequence). Trimming took off 4 bases at V and 2 bases at J, with 9 bases between the two ends. This CDR3 comprises 12 residues. TCRdb called the PCR reads again in MiXCR, with one record for every CDR3 protein. The sample lists approximately 680,000 distinct CDR3 sequences, roughly 27% seen once, with around 0.78% in the top ten. This clonotype was observed at least ten times. Its antigen is currently unknown. The material sequenced was naive CD8+ T cells from blood, with Jurkat cell RNA spiked in. The subset is: FACS-sorted CD8+CD4-CCR7+CD45RA+ naive T cells. The clonotype was recovered from a human donor in good health. Some libraries in this study had Jurkat cell RNA spiked in. This chain connects TRBV30 to TRBJ2-7; unclear D gene. The CDR3, as DNA: TGTGCCTGGACCAACGGCGCCTACGAGCAGTACTTC. It specifies CAWTNGAYEQYF.